Listed below are T cell receptor beta chains from one sample, sequenced in a study of cytomegalovirus exposure and HLA in healthy donors. This table comes from immunoSEQ multiplex PCR, and its TCRdb copy is limited to in-frame clones, with some not included. Among about 120,000 clones listed, 65% were seen once. The sequenced sample consisted of PBMCs. The receptor source for this set is a woman between 40 and 55 years old in good health and CMV-seropositive. Each CDR3 is given with its conserved first and last residue. Each record gives: CDR3 protein, CDR3 DNA, D gene, J gene, V gene, clone size. A D gene is named only where the DNA matches it firmly. Not every row has a clone size; where given, it reads once, few, many or a size class.

CDR3 protein: CASSPRVREPYGYTF
CDR3 DNA: TGTGCCAGCTCACCACGGGTGCGGGAACCCTATGGCTACACCTTC
D gene: -
J gene: TRBJ1-2
V gene: TRBV18
clone size: once

CDR3 protein: CSVWLQGDEQYF
CDR3 DNA: TGCAGCGTCTGGTTGCAGGGTGATGAGCAGTACTTC
D gene: -
J gene: TRBJ2-7
V gene: TRBV29-1
clone size: few

CDR3 protein: CASSTGTSRSSYEQYF
CDR3 DNA: TGTGCCAGCAGCACGGGGACTAGCCGCAGCTCCTACGAGCAGTACTTC
D gene: TRBD2
J gene: TRBJ2-7
V gene: TRBV5-4
clone size: -

CDR3 protein: CASRSGTSSSYNEQFF
CDR3 DNA: TGTGCCAGCAGATCCGGGACTTCCAGCTCCTACAATGAGCAGTTCTTC
D gene: -
J gene: TRBJ2-1
V gene: TRBV27
clone size: few

CDR3 protein: CASSLDRRGMPYEQYF
CDR3 DNA: TGTGCCAGCAGCTTAGACAGGCGCGGAATGCCCTACGAGCAGTACTTC
D gene: -
J gene: TRBJ2-7
V gene: TRBV7-9
clone size: once

CDR3 protein: CASSFEGYTNTEAFF
CDR3 DNA: TGTGCCAGCAGCTTCGAGGGATATACGAACACTGAAGCTTTCTTT
D gene: -
J gene: TRBJ1-1
V gene: TRBV7-2
clone size: -

CDR3 protein: CASSIRGWGNTEAFF
CDR3 DNA: TGTGCCAGCAGTATTAGGGGATGGGGGAACACTGAAGCTTTCTTT
D gene: -
J gene: TRBJ1-1
V gene: TRBV6-5
clone size: -

CDR3 protein: CASSLDGYSYEQYF
CDR3 DNA: TGTGCCAGCAGCTTAGACGGGTACTCCTACGAGCAGTACTTC
D gene: -
J gene: TRBJ2-7
V gene: TRBV7-9
clone size: -

CDR3 protein: CASSESMNTEAFF
CDR3 DNA: TGCGCCAGCAGTGAGAGCATGAACACTGAAGCTTTCTTT
D gene: -
J gene: TRBJ1-1
V gene: TRBV5-1
clone size: few

CDR3 protein: CASSVAHRGLGYEQYF
CDR3 DNA: TGTGCCAGCAGCGTAGCCCACAGGGGTTTAGGCTACGAGCAGTACTTC
D gene: TRBD1
J gene: TRBJ2-7
V gene: TRBV9
clone size: -

CDR3 protein: CASSSSTSGSNEQYF
CDR3 DNA: TGTGCCAGCAGCTCCTCGACTAGCGGGAGTAACGAGCAGTACTTC
D gene: TRBD2
J gene: TRBJ2-7
V gene: TRBV7-6
clone size: once

CDR3 protein: CASSTGTSREGGELFF
CDR3 DNA: TGTGCCAGCAGCACCGGGACTAGCAGGGAGGGCGGGGAGCTGTTTTTT
D gene: TRBD2
J gene: TRBJ2-2
V gene: TRBV7-9
clone size: once

CDR3 protein: CASSPWTGSSYNEQFF
CDR3 DNA: TGTGCCAGCAGCCCCTGGACTGGTAGCTCCTACAATGAGCAGTTCTTC
D gene: -
J gene: TRBJ2-1
V gene: TRBV14
clone size: -

CDR3 protein: CATSRDGGASYEQYF
CDR3 DNA: TGTGCCACCAGCAGAGACGGCGGGGCCTCCTACGAGCAGTACTTC
D gene: -
J gene: TRBJ2-7
V gene: TRBV15
clone size: -

CDR3 protein: CASSQEFSGSSYEQYF
CDR3 DNA: TGCGCCAGCAGCCAAGAATTTAGCGGGAGCTCCTACGAGCAGTACTTC
D gene: TRBD2
J gene: TRBJ2-7
V gene: TRBV4-3
clone size: -

CDR3 protein: CASSLVGQAAQYF
CDR3 DNA: TGTGCCAGCAGCTTAGTTGGACAGGCGGCCCAGTACTTC
D gene: TRBD1
J gene: TRBJ2-5
V gene: TRBV7-9
clone size: -

CDR3 protein: CASSGGLDKDTQYF
CDR3 DNA: TGTGCCAGCAGCGGTGGACTAGACAAGGATACGCAGTATTTT
D gene: TRBD2
J gene: TRBJ2-3
V gene: TRBV9
clone size: -

CDR3 protein: CASSLQRTDTQYF
CDR3 DNA: TGTGCCAGCAGCTTACAGCGGACAGATACGCAGTATTTT
D gene: -
J gene: TRBJ2-3
V gene: TRBV11-3
clone size: few

CDR3 protein: CASEDGVNEQFF
CDR3 DNA: TGTGCCAGCGAGGACGGGGTCAATGAGCAGTTCTTC
D gene: -
J gene: TRBJ2-1
V gene: TRBV19
clone size: few

CDR3 protein: CASRSTGGVTEAFF
CDR3 DNA: TGTGCCAGCAGGTCGACAGGGGGCGTCACTGAAGCTTTCTTT
D gene: TRBD1
J gene: TRBJ1-1
V gene: TRBV5-6
clone size: -

CDR3 protein: CASSLALRGLGTGELFF
CDR3 DNA: TGTGCCAGCAGCTTAGCGCTTCGAGGGTTGGGCACCGGGGAGCTGTTTTTT
D gene: -
J gene: TRBJ2-2
V gene: TRBV7-2
clone size: -

CDR3 protein: CSSSLRDRGREQYF
CDR3 DNA: TGTTCCAGCAGCCTGCGGGACAGGGGGCGCGAGCAGTACTTC
D gene: TRBD1
J gene: TRBJ2-7
V gene: TRBV7-9
clone size: few

CDR3 protein: CASSWGDSNQPQHF
CDR3 DNA: TGTGCCAGCAGTTGGGGGGATAGCAATCAGCCCCAGCATTTT
D gene: -
J gene: TRBJ1-5
V gene: TRBV19
clone size: -

CDR3 protein: CATSDRAGYGYTF
CDR3 DNA: TGTGCCACCTCGGACAGGGCAGGCTATGGCTACACCTTC
D gene: TRBD1
J gene: TRBJ1-2
V gene: TRBV19
clone size: -

CDR3 protein: CASSLAPSDGEGYTF
CDR3 DNA: TGTGCCAGCAGCTTAGCGCCCAGTGACGGAGAGGGCTACACCTTC
D gene: -
J gene: TRBJ1-2
V gene: TRBV7-9
clone size: -

CDR3 protein: CASSPSRTDTQYF
CDR3 DNA: TGTGCCAGCAGCCCAAGCCGGACAGATACGCAGTATTTT
D gene: -
J gene: TRBJ2-3
V gene: TRBV7-3
clone size: -

CDR3 protein: CASRHPRGLAGGSTDTQYF
CDR3 DNA: TGTGCCAGCAGACACCCCAGGGGACTAGCGGGAGGGAGCACAGATACGCAGTATTTT
D gene: TRBD2
J gene: TRBJ2-3
V gene: TRBV2
clone size: -

CDR3 protein: CASSLNGMDTQYF
CDR3 DNA: TGTGCCAGCAGTTTAAACGGGATGGATACGCAGTATTTT
D gene: -
J gene: TRBJ2-3
V gene: TRBV28
clone size: few

CDR3 protein: CSVSGTGLSYEQYF
CDR3 DNA: TGCAGCGTTTCCGGGACAGGCCTTTCCTACGAGCAGTACTTC
D gene: TRBD1
J gene: TRBJ2-7
V gene: TRBV29-1
clone size: -

CDR3 protein: CASSLDQGAGTEAFF
CDR3 DNA: TGCGCCAGCAGCTTGGATCAGGGGGCGGGTACTGAAGCTTTCTTT
D gene: TRBD1
J gene: TRBJ1-1
V gene: TRBV5-1
clone size: -

CDR3 protein: CASSIGALVQGETQYF
CDR3 DNA: TGTGCCAGTAGTATTGGGGCCCTTGTTCAGGGGGAGACCCAGTACTTC
D gene: -
J gene: TRBJ2-5
V gene: TRBV19
clone size: -

CDR3 protein: CASSEGPGLAGETQYF
CDR3 DNA: TGTGCCAGCAGCGAAGGACCGGGACTAGCGGGAGAGACCCAGTACTTC
D gene: TRBD2
J gene: TRBJ2-5
V gene: TRBV5-6
clone size: -

CDR3 protein: CASSFSGSYGYTF
CDR3 DNA: TGCGCCAGCAGCTTTTCAGGGTCCTATGGCTACACCTTC
D gene: -
J gene: TRBJ1-2
V gene: TRBV5-1
clone size: -

CDR3 protein: CASLAREGPYEQYF
CDR3 DNA: TGTGCCAGCTTAGCCCGGGAGGGCCCCTACGAGCAGTACTTC
D gene: TRBD2
J gene: TRBJ2-7
V gene: TRBV6-6
clone size: -

CDR3 protein: CASGLRGNQPQHF
CDR3 DNA: TGTGCCAGTGGGTTACGGGGAAACCAGCCCCAGCATTTT
D gene: -
J gene: TRBJ1-5
V gene: TRBV7-8
clone size: -

CDR3 protein: CASSNIQGSEQYF
CDR3 DNA: TGTGCCAGCAGTAATATACAGGGGTCCGAGCAGTACTTC
D gene: TRBD1
J gene: TRBJ2-7
V gene: TRBV6-1
clone size: -

CDR3 protein: CASSPTGVTGELFF
CDR3 DNA: TGCGCCAGCAGCCCAACCGGGGTCACCGGGGAGCTGTTTTTT
D gene: -
J gene: TRBJ2-2
V gene: TRBV4-3
clone size: -

CDR3 protein: CASSLTAGWTQEQFF
CDR3 DNA: TGTGCCAGCAGCTTGACGGCAGGGTGGACACAAGAGCAGTTCTTC
D gene: -
J gene: TRBJ2-1
V gene: TRBV5-6
clone size: -